Shown below are 15 T cell receptor beta chains from a single sample sequenced in a study of early T cells in non-severe SARS-CoV-2 infection (dated by TCRdb to the early 2020s). Library generation was performed with 5' RACE. Sequencing was carried out with a NextSeq 500. Through fastp at Q25 and MiXCR, TCRdb rebuilt clones from the public reads, retaining in-frame beta chains. Each entry merges the rows of one CDR3 protein and shows their most common DNA and genes. The sample includes over 60,000 distinct CDR3 sequences, with about an eighth observed a single time. 2.7% of the sample is held by the ten biggest clonotypes. This specimen was whole blood, taken at baseline. All receptors come from an adult who was a healthcare worker with PCR-confirmed SARS-CoV-2 infection or an uninfected control (not recorded which).

This sequence joins TRBV7-9 and TRBJ2-2; D is ambiguous. Trimming pared 2 bases from V and 1 base from J, leaving 11 bases between. The germline V gene encodes CDR1 SEHNR and CDR2 FQNEAQ (reference sequence). The CDR3 has 16 residues. The CDR3 coding sequence is TGTGCCAGCAGCTTACTGAAATCAATGAACACCGGGGAGCTGTTTTTT. Translated: CASSLLKSMNTGELFF.

This clonotype was seen once. The genes are TRBV2 and TRBJ2-7, with D unclear. Per germline, CDR1 SNHLY and CDR2 FYNNEI. Trimming took off 4 bases at V and 0 bases at J, with 13 bases between the two ends. There are 15 residues in the CDR3. CDR3 region: CASSGSRRLSYEQYF. For the CDR3, the DNA is TGTGCCAGCAGTGGGAGCAGGCGCCTCTCCTACGAGCAGTACTTC.

Points on this clonotype: Possible read error: a much larger clone is one base away. The rearrangement uses TRBV5-4 and TRBJ1-6, with 8 bases that match TRBD1. Germline trimming cut 6 bases from V and 9 bases from J; bases unmatched to any gene: 8. The germline V gene has CDR1 SGHNT and CDR2 YYREEE (reference sequence). CDR3 length: 14 residues. This CDR3 reads CASNSGQAASPLHF. The DNA of the CDR3 is TGTGCCAGCAACTCGGGACAGGCGGCTTCACCCCTCCACTTT.

This clonotype showed up many times. CDR3 bases: TGTGCCAGCAGTCTCACAGGGGGTCGCTCCACCGGGGAGCTGTTTTTT. It translates to CASSLTGGRSTGELFF. The chain is built from TRBV28 and TRBJ2-2; 8 nucleotides line up with TRBD1. The germline gives CDR1 MDHEN, CDR2 SYDVKM. Trimming removed 5 bases from V and 4 bases from J; junction bases left unmatched: 9. The CDR3 consists of 16 residues.

This clonotype was recorded a few times. The J gene is TRBJ1-1, the V gene TRBV24-1; possibly TRBD1 for D (6 bases). This CDR3 contains 18 residues. Trimming left V 4 bases short and J 3 bases short, with 23 bases between. Germline values: CDR1 KGHDR, CDR2 SFDVKD. CDR3 region: CATSESRGEKGTYTEAFF. The CDR3 DNA sequence: TGTGCCACCAGTGAATCCCGGGGGGAAAAAGGGACATACACTGAAGCTTTCTTT.

This rearrangement joins TRBV10-3 to TRBJ2-5; TRBD1 aligns across 8 bases. The CDR3 totals 15 residues. The V and J ends lost 2 bases and 5 bases, in that order; junction bases with no gene match: 7. Germline values: CDR1 ENHRY, CDR2 SYGVKD. The chain's CDR3 is CAISEAKDRAETQYF. Here the CDR3 DNA reads TGTGCCATCAGTGAGGCCAAGGACAGGGCCGAGACCCAGTACTTC.

This clonotype was found a few times. The chain combines TRBV11-2 with TRBJ2-1, with 12 bases identical to TRBD2. V gave up 4 bases and J gave up 5 bases; unmatched junction bases: 3. Germline assignment: CDR1 SGHAT and CDR2 FQNNGV. The CDR3 is 15 amino acids. As DNA, the CDR3 is TGTGCCAGCAGCTCGACTAGCGGGGGAAACAATGAGCAGTTCTTC. It yields the protein CASSSTSGGNNEQFF.

The gene calls are TRBV4-1 and TRBJ1-6; 7 positions match TRBD1. From germline, CDR1 is MGHRA and CDR2 YSYEKL. V lost 4 bases to trimming and J lost 0 bases; unmatched junction nucleotides: 9. The CDR3 extends over 18 amino acids. The CDR3 region is CASSPRDSLLSYNSPLHF. The DNA of the CDR3 is TGCGCCAGCAGCCCTAGGGACAGCCTCCTCTCCTATAATTCACCCCTCCACTTT.

The chain joins TRBV19 to TRBJ2-1, with 7 bases matching TRBD2. The germline CDR1 and CDR2 sequences are LNHDA and SQIVND (reference sequence). The CDR3 sequence is 16 residues long. V dropped 7 bases and J dropped 1; count of bases not matched to a gene: 10. CDR3 in DNA: TGTGCCAGTACCGGGGAGGGACTCCCTTCCTACAATGAGCAGTTCTTC. Translated, it gives CASTGEGLPSYNEQFF.

The rearrangement links TRBV11-2 to TRBJ1-3; D is unresolved. The length of the CDR3 is 14 residues. In germline, CDR1 is SGHAT, CDR2 FQNNGV. Trimming took 5 bases from V and 4 from J, leaving 12 bases between them. The CDR3 protein is CASSRSLAGNTIYF. The CDR3 nucleotides are TGTGCCAGCAGCAGATCGTTAGCAGGAAACACCATATATTTT.

This clonotype was observed a few times. The chain joins TRBV5-5 to TRBJ1-4; 7 bases fit TRBD1. The length of the CDR3 is 14 residues. J gave up 9 bases and V 4 bases, and 9 bases lay outside the gene matches. From germline, CDR1 is SGHKS and CDR2 YYEKEE (reference sequence). Here the CDR3 DNA reads TGTGCCAGCAGCCTGCAACCGGGACAGAAAAAACTGTTTTTT. Translation: CASSLQPGQKKLFF.

This clonotype was seen a few times. The V call is TRBV6-5, the J call TRBJ2-2; possibly TRBD2 for D (6 bases). V lost 2 bases and J lost 0, with 19 bases in between. Per germline, CDR1 MNHEY and CDR2 SVGAGI. The CDR3 totals 19 residues. The CDR3 sequence: CASSYRTIPGTPNTGELFF. The CDR3 coding sequence is TGTGCCAGCAGTTACCGGACTATCCCGGGGACCCCGAACACCGGGGAGCTGTTTTTT.

The chain recombines TRBV7-6 with TRBJ2-5; no definite D call. The CDR3 spans 13 residues. Germline V lookup: CDR1 SGHVS, CDR2 FNYEAQ. V lost 3 bases and J 7 bases, leaving 12 bases between the germline ends. CDR3 amino acids: CASSFGSERTQYF. CDR3 sequence (DNA): TGTGCCAGCAGCTTCGGCTCCGAAAGGACCCAGTACTTC.

This clonotype was recorded many times. CDR3 sequence reads: CASSSGTFDRSPLHF. As DNA, the CDR3 is TGTGCCAGCAGCTCCGGGACATTCGATCGGTCACCCCTCCACTTT. The rearrangement uses TRBV13 and TRBJ1-6; maybe TRBD1 (6 bases). Trimming took 4 bases from V and 10 from J, leaving 17 bases between them. This CDR3 comprises 15 residues. In germline, CDR1 is PRHDT, CDR2 FYEKMQ (reference sequence). Drawing the rest from reference TRBV13 and TRBJ1-6, the complete variable domain is AAGVIQSPRHLIKEKRETATLKCYPIPRHDTVYWYQQGPGQDPQFLISFYEKMQSDKGSIPDRFSAQQFSDYHSELNMSSLELGDSALYFCASSSGTFDRSPLHFGNGTRLTVT.

This clonotype was found many times. The chain carries TRBV7-2 and TRBJ1-5; D might be TRBD1 (5 bases). This CDR3 has 15 amino acids. The V gene lost 5 bases and the J gene lost 0 bases, with 11 bases spanning the gap. Germline V gives CDR1 SGHTA, CDR2 FQGNSA. The CDR3 DNA reads TGTGCCAGCAGCGCAGACAGATATAGCAATCAGCCCCAGCATTTT. It is translated as CASSADRYSNQPQHF. Using reference TRBV7-2 and TRBJ1-5 for the parts outside the CDR3, the full variable domain is GAGVSQSPSNKVTEKGKDVELRCDPISGHTALYWYRQSLGQGLEFLIYFQGNSAPDKSGLPSDRFSAERTGGSVSTLTIQRTQQEDSAVYLCASSADRYSNQPQHFGDGTRLSIL.